The 30 T cell receptor beta chains presented below share a single source sample, sequenced in a study of blood T cells in healthy people across ages. A J-beta primer mix and a sample-barcoded 5' primer were used in a second PCR of about 7 to 11 cycles. Using its own MiXCR run on the 5' RACE reads, TCRdb lists one record per CDR3 protein. The sample has around 1,000,000 distinct CDR3 sequences, more than 30% seen once; the top ten hold around 13%. The source material was blood. Receptors were obtained from a man aged 18 to 30 in good health.

Remarks on this clonotype: Germline is not matched at one junction end, which may reflect a read error. The chain recombines TRBV5-1 with TRBJ2-7; perhaps TRBD2 as D (6 bases). Germline V gene data show CDR1 as SGHRS and CDR2 as YFSETQ. This CDR3 has 14 residues. The CDR3 reads CASSSLGRGYGQYF. CDR3 DNA: TGCGCCAGCAGTTCTCTGGGGCGGGGCTACGGGCAGTACTTC. The whole variable domain, remainder taken from reference TRBV5-1 and TRBJ2-7, is KAGVTQTPRYLIKTRGQQVTLSCSPISGHRSVSWYQQTPGQGLQFLFEYFSETQRNKGNFPGRFSGRQFSNSRSEMNVSTLELGDSALYLCASSSLGRGYGQYFGPGTRLTVT.

This clonotype was seen more than once but under ten times. This rearrangement joins TRBV20-1 to TRBJ2-3, with 9 positions matching TRBD2. Germline lookup yields CDR1 DFQATT and CDR2 SNEGSKA (reference sequence). The V and J ends lost 0 bases and 7 bases, in that order; junction bases with no gene match: 8. The length of the CDR3 is 15 residues. This chain's CDR3 is CSARDKRLAGYTQYF. The CDR3 DNA reads as TGCAGTGCTAGAGATAAAAGGCTAGCGGGGTATACGCAGTATTTT.

The chain couples TRBV29-1 to TRBJ2-7; D ambiguous. The CDR3 runs 12 residues. Trimming removed 3 bases from V and 2 bases from J, with 8 bases in between. Germline V gene lookup returns CDR1 SQVTM and CDR2 ANQGSEA. CDR3 coding DNA: TGCAGCGTTGAGGTAGGCACCTACGAGCAGTACTTC. It translates to CSVEVGTYEQYF.

This clonotype has a handful of counts. The chain uses TRBV6-5 and TRBJ2-5; the D is unclear. CDR1 and CDR2 (germline): MNHEY, SVGAGI. The V gene lost 8 bases and the J gene lost 1 base, with 17 bases spanning the gap. The CDR3 has 15 residues. The CDR3, as DNA: TGTGCCAGCTCAGTGGACCGTCGTTTCCAAGAGACCCAGTACTTC. It translates to CASSVDRRFQETQYF.

J is TRBJ1-2 and V is TRBV29-1; tentative D call: TRBD1 (6 bases). The V and J ends lost 3 bases and 7 bases respectively, with 15 bases between them. CDR1 and CDR2 (germline): SQVTM, ANQGSEA. This CDR3 is 13 amino acids long. CDR3 sequence (DNA): TGCAGCGTTGAGCCCCAACAGGGCCGTGGCTACACCTTC. This gives the protein CSVEPQQGRGYTF.

The chain combines TRBV5-5 with TRBJ1-6; D ambiguous. The CDR3 consists of 14 residues. The V and J ends lost 0 bases and 7 bases respectively, with 8 bases between them. Germline V CDR1 and CDR2: SGHKS, YYEKEE (reference sequence). This chain's CDR3 is CASSLVQPNSPLHF. The DNA of the CDR3 is TGTGCCAGCAGCTTGGTTCAGCCGAATTCACCCCTCCACTTT.

The CDR3 region is CASSGTGAENYNEQFF. The CDR3 DNA reads as TGCGCCAGCAGCGGAACAGGGGCCGAAAACTACAATGAGCAGTTCTTC. The chain employs TRBV5-1 and TRBJ2-1; the match to TRBD1 covers 7 bases. The CDR3 loop spans 16 amino acids. CDR1 is SGHRS, CDR2 YFSETQ, per germline. V dropped 4 bases and J dropped 3; count of bases not matched to a gene: 10.

This clonotype was found many times. The V and J genes are TRBV4-3 and TRBJ2-7; tentative D call: TRBD1 (6 bases). The V gene's germline CDR1 is LGHNA and CDR2 YSLEER. V lost 4 bases and J 2 bases, leaving 12 bases between the germline ends. CDR3 length: 14 residues. The CDR3 is CASSLRTETYEQYF. In DNA form, the CDR3 reads TGCGCCAGCAGCCTCAGGACAGAGACCTACGAGCAGTACTTC.

The chain links TRBV20-1 to TRBJ1-4, with D possibly being TRBD1 (6 bases). V was shortened by 0 bases and J by 10 bases, with 15 bases between the two germline ends. The CDR3 has 14 residues. Germline V gene lookup returns CDR1 DFQATT and CDR2 SNEGSKA (reference sequence). The DNA of the CDR3 is TGCAGTGCTAGAGATCGCGGGGGGCAGGGAAAACTGTTTTTT. It encodes CSARDRGGQGKLFF.

The chain couples TRBV11-1 to TRBJ2-3; D is possibly TRBD1 (6 bases). The CDR3 sequence is 14 residues long. Per the germline V gene, CDR1 is SGHAT and CDR2 is FQDESV (reference sequence). Trimming took 2 bases from V and 5 from J, leaving 11 bases between them. In DNA form, the CDR3 reads TGTGCCAGCAGCTTAAACACAGGGCTAGATACGCAGTATTTT. This sequence encodes CASSLNTGLDTQYF.

This clonotype occurred once. The chain has TRBV2 and TRBJ2-7, with D possibly TRBD1 on 6 matching bases. The CDR3 totals 11 residues. The germline V gene has CDR1 SNHLY and CDR2 FYNNEI. The V end lost 4 bases, the J end lost 9 bases, and 10 bases lay between the germline ends. This chain's CDR3 is CASSVKGGQYF. In DNA form, the CDR3 reads TGTGCCAGCAGTGTTAAAGGGGGGCAGTACTTC.

The chain is built from TRBV27 and TRBJ2-1; TRBD2 aligns across 8 bases. Germline CDR1 is MNHEY and CDR2 is SMNVEV (reference sequence). This CDR3 spans 13 amino acids. Unmatched junction bases numbered 6, after V lost 5 bases and J lost 9 bases. As DNA, the CDR3 is TGTGCCAGCAGTGCGGGACTAGTAGGTGAGCAGTTCTTC. Residues: CASSAGLVGEQFF.

This clonotype was recorded only once. The J gene is TRBJ1-1, the V gene TRBV19; D possibly corresponds to TRBD1 (6 bases). The V end was cut by 7 bases, the J end by 1 base, with 16 bases between. The CDR3 spans 15 residues. Germline V lookup: CDR1 LNHDA, CDR2 SQIVND (reference sequence). The CDR3 here is CASTRGRRWNTEAFF. The DNA of the CDR3 is TGTGCCAGTACCAGGGGACGGCGCTGGAACACTGAAGCTTTCTTT.

The genes are TRBV12-3 or TRBV12-4 and TRBJ1-3; D might be TRBD1 (6 bases). The CDR3 spans 15 residues. Between the trimmed V and J ends, which lost 3 bases and 2 bases, there was a span of 11 bases. In nucleotides, the CDR3 is TGTGCCAGCAGTTTCAGTTCAGGGGCTGGAAACACCATATATTTT. It codes for CASSFSSGAGNTIYF.

The chain employs TRBV4-2 and TRBJ1-4, with D perhaps TRBD1 (5 bases). Germline CDR1 is LGHNA and CDR2 is YNFKEQ. V lost 2 bases to trimming and J lost 5 bases, with 9 bases between them. This CDR3 is 14 amino acids long. CDR3 coding DNA: TGTGCCAGCAGCCAAATGGGGCGGAATGAAAAACTGTTTTTT. Protein product: CASSQMGRNEKLFF.

The V and J genes are TRBV7-2 and TRBJ2-3; a weak D match, TRBD1 (5 bases). The CDR3 length is 14 residues. Germline CDR1 and CDR2: SGHTA and FQGNSA. V was pared by 5 bases and J by 8 bases, with 17 bases between. CDR3: CASSPDISKVTQYF. The DNA of the CDR3 is TGTGCCAGCAGCCCGGACATCTCGAAAGTTACGCAGTATTTT.

This clonotype has more than one count but fewer than ten. V gene TRBV20-1 combines with J gene TRBJ1-1; 7 nucleotides line up with TRBD1. The germline CDR1 and CDR2 sequences are DFQATT and SNEGSKA (reference sequence). Trimming took 5 bases from V and 3 from J; bases not matched to a gene: 12. CDR3 length equals 15 residues. The CDR3 sequence is CSAEGEGGLHTEAFF. The CDR3 nucleotides are TGCAGTGCTGAGGGGGAAGGGGGCCTGCACACTGAAGCTTTCTTT.

The CDR3 loop reads CSARDLGGRQGYNEQFF. CDR3 coding DNA: TGCAGTGCTAGAGATCTAGGAGGGAGGCAGGGCTACAATGAGCAGTTCTTC. This chain links TRBV20-1 with TRBJ2-1, with a possible D match to TRBD2 (6 bases). The V and J ends lost 0 bases and 3 bases respectively, with 18 bases between them. CDR1 and CDR2 from the germline V gene are DFQATT and SNEGSKA (reference sequence). The CDR3 contains 17 residues.

J is TRBJ2-1 and V is TRBV3-1; 7 bases line up with TRBD1. The J call may be in error: the DNA end matches TRBJ2-7 better. The CDR3 length is 16 residues. Germline V CDR1 and CDR2: LGHDT, YNNKEL (reference sequence). CDR3 DNA: TGTGCCAGCAGCCAAGAAGGGGGCAGAGTCTACAATGAGCAGTACTTC. This codes for CASSQEGGRVYNEQYF.

V gene TRBV20-1 combines with J gene TRBJ2-2, with 7 bases aligning to TRBD2. The V gene end was trimmed by 0 bases and the J gene end by 6 bases; junction bases not matched to a gene: 10. This CDR3 has 16 amino acids. CDR1 and CDR2 from the germline V gene are DFQATT and SNEGSKA (reference sequence). CDR3 loop: CSARDLVSAGAGELFF. CDR3 bases: TGCAGTGCTAGAGATCTGGTCTCGGCGGGGGCCGGGGAGCTGTTTTTT.

This clonotype was recorded only once. The chain recombines TRBV9 with TRBJ2-3, with D possibly TRBD2 on 7 matching bases. The CDR3 is 15 residues long. V gave up 6 bases and J gave up 3 bases, with 17 bases separating them. Germline assignment: CDR1 SGDLS and CDR2 YYNGEE. The CDR3 region is CASINGEGGTDTQYF. The CDR3 nucleotides are TGTGCCAGCATCAACGGGGAGGGGGGGACAGATACGCAGTATTTT.

The V and J genes are TRBV6-2 or TRBV6-3 and TRBJ2-1; D not resolved. V shed 8 bases and J shed 3 bases, with 14 bases lying between them. This CDR3 has 14 amino acids. Germline V gene sequence: CDR1 MNHEY, CDR2 SVGEGT. CDR3 bases: TGTGCCAGCGAAGGAAAGAGGTACTACAATGAGCAGTTCTTC. The encoded protein is CASEGKRYYNEQFF.

The V and J genes are TRBV27 and TRBJ2-1; 7 nucleotides match TRBD2. This CDR3 contains 16 residues. The germline gives CDR1 MNHEY, CDR2 SMNVEV (reference sequence). The V gene end was trimmed by 0 bases and the J gene end by 4 bases; junction bases not matched to a gene: 6. The CDR3 loop is CASSLSLRGLYNEQFF. The CDR3 DNA reads TGTGCCAGCAGTTTATCCCTACGGGGACTATACAATGAGCAGTTCTTC.

As to this clonotype: A read error may account for a junction end that differs from germline. V usage is TRBV3-1 and J usage is TRBJ1-2; no reliable D call. The CDR3 sequence is 14 residues long. Germline V gene lookup returns CDR1 LGHDT and CDR2 YNNKEL (reference sequence). The CDR3 is CACSQVPKASGYTF. CDR3 bases: TGTGCCTGCAGCCAAGTCCCGAAGGCGAGTGGCTACACCTTC.

The V call is TRBV4-3, the J call TRBJ2-7; 8 positions match TRBD2. CDR3 length equals 17 residues. V gave up 0 bases and J gave up 3 bases; unmatched junction bases: 10. CDR1 and CDR2 from the germline V gene are LGHNA and YSLEER. The CDR3 loop reads CASSQEEGTSGIYEQYF. The CDR3 DNA follows: TGCGCCAGCAGCCAAGAGGAAGGAACTAGCGGTATCTACGAGCAGTACTTC.

This clonotype showed up just a few times. The chain is built from TRBV7-2 and TRBJ1-5; 9 positions agree with TRBD1. The germline gives CDR1 SGHTA, CDR2 FQGNSA. V trimming: 0 bases; J trimming: 1 base; junction bases outside the gene matches: 1. The CDR3 is 16 amino acids. The CDR3 DNA sequence: TGTGCCAGCAGCTTAGCGGGACAGGGCAGCAATCAGCCCCAGCATTTT. Its protein is CASSLAGQGSNQPQHF.

This chain uses TRBV4-2 with TRBJ2-1; D gene ambiguous. Per the germline V gene, CDR1 is LGHNA and CDR2 is YNFKEQ. With 0 bases removed from V and 6 bases from J, the gap between germline ends came to 12 bases. CDR3 length: 15 residues. This CDR3 is CASSQDRLTCNEQFF. The CDR3 DNA is TGTGCCAGCAGCCAAGATCGGCTCACCTGCAATGAGCAGTTCTTC.

The chain employs TRBV7-2 and TRBJ2-2, with 14 bases aligning to TRBD2. The CDR3 covers 17 residues. The V gene's germline CDR1 is SGHTA and CDR2 FQGNSA. With V trimmed by 5 bases and J by 7 bases, 9 bases remained unmatched. CDR3 nucleotides: TGTGCCAGCAGCACATCGACTAGCGGGGGGGCAATCGGGGAGCTGTTTTTT. It specifies CASSTSTSGGAIGELFF.

The rearrangement links TRBV7-9 to TRBJ1-1; D perhaps matches TRBD1 (5 bases). This CDR3 is 15 amino acids long. V gave up 5 bases and J gave up 0 bases, with 13 bases separating them. The germline V gene encodes CDR1 SEHNR and CDR2 FQNEAQ (reference sequence). CDR3 in DNA: TGTGCCAGCAGCCAGGGAGGGTCGTTGAACACTGAAGCTTTCTTT. Translating gives CASSQGGSLNTEAFF.

The chain joins TRBV11-2 to TRBJ2-1; D gene ambiguous. The CDR3 runs 13 residues. The germline CDR1 and CDR2 sequences are SGHAT and FQNNGV. The ends were cut back, 3 bases at V and 8 bases at J, with 11 bases in the middle. Written as DNA, the CDR3 is TGTGCCAGCAGCTTCCCCAACCGCCATGAGCAGTTCTTC. Its translation: CASSFPNRHEQFF.